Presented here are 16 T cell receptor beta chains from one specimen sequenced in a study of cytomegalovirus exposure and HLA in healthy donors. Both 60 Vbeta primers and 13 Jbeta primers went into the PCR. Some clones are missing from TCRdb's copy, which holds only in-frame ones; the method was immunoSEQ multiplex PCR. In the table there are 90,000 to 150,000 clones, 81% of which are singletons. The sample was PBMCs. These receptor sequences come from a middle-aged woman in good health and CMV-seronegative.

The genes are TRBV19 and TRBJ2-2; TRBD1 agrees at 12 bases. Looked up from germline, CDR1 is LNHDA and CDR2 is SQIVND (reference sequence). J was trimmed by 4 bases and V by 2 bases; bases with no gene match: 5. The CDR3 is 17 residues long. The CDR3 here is CASSISRGQGATGELFF. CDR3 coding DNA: TGTGCCAGTAGTATAAGTCGGGGACAGGGGGCCACCGGGGAGCTGTTTTTT. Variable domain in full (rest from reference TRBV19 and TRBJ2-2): DGGITQSPKYLFRKEGQNVTLSCEQNLNHDAMYWYRQDPGQGLRLIYYSQIVNDFQKGDIAEGYSVSREKKESFPLTVTSAQKNPTAFYLCASSISRGQGATGELFFGEGSRLTVL.

The CDR3 region is CASSHVWQNNQPQHF. CDR3 nucleotides: TGCGCCAGCAGCCACGTATGGCAGAACAATCAGCCCCAGCATTTT. This chain connects TRBV4-1 to TRBJ1-5; D is unresolved. Germline V gene data show CDR1 as MGHRA and CDR2 as YSYEKL. V lost 3 bases and J lost 3, with 12 bases in between. The CDR3 contains 15 residues.

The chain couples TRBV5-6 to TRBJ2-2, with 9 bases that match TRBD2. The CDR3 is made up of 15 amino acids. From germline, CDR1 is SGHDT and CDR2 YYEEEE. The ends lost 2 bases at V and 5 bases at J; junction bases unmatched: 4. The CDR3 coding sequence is TGTGCCAGCAGCTTAAGGACTAGCGCGACCGGGGAGCTGTTTTTT. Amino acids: CASSLRTSATGELFF.

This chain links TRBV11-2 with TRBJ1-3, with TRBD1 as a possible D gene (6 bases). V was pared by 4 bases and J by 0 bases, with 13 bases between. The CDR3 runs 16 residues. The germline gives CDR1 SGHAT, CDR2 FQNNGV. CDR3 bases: TGTGCCAGCAGCTCCCGGACAGTTAGCTCTGGAAACACCATATATTTT. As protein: CASSSRTVSSGNTIYF.

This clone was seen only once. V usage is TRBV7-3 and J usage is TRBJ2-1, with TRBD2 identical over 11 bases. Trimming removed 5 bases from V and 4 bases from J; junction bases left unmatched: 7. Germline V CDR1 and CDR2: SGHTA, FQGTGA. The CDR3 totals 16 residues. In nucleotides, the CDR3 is TGTGCCAGCAGCCCCGAACTAGCGGGGGTATACAATGAGCAGTTCTTC. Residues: CASSPELAGVYNEQFF.

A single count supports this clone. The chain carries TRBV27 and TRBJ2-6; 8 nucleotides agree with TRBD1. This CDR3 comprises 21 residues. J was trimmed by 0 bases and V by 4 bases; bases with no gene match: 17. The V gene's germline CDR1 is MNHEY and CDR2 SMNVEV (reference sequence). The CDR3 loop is CASSCSDRDGSFGSGANVLTF. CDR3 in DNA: TGTGCCAGCAGTTGCTCGGACAGGGATGGTTCCTTCGGCTCTGGGGCCAACGTCCTGACTTTC.

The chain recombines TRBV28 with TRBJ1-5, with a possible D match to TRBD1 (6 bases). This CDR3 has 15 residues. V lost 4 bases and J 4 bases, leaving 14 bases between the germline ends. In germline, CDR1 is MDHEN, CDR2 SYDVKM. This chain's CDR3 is CASSSQGLGNQPQHF. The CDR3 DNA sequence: TGTGCCAGCAGTTCTCAGGGGCTTGGGAATCAGCCCCAGCATTTT.

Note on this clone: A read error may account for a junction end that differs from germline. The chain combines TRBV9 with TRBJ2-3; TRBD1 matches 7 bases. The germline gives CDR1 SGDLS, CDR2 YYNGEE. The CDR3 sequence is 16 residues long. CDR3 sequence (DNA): TGTGCCAGCAGTGTAGGGGGCTTCATATCAACAGATACGCAGTATTTT. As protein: CASSVGGFISTDTQYF.

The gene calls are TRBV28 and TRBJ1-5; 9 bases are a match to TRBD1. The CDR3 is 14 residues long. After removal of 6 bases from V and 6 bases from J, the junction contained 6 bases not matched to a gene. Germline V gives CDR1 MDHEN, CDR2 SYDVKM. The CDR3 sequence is CASSFTGGFQPQHF. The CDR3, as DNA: TGTGCCAGCAGCTTTACAGGGGGCTTTCAGCCCCAGCATTTT.

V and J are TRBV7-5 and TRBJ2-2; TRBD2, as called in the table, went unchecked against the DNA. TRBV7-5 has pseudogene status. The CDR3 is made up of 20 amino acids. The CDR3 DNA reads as TGTGCCAGAAGCTTCAGCCCCCGGGAAGCGGGGGGGCCGGTAACCGGGGAGCTGTTTTTT. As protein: CARSFSPREAGGPVTGELFF.

The CDR3 nucleotides are TGTGCCAGCAGCGTGGTCCATAGCAATCAGCCCCAGCATTTT. It codes for CASSVVHSNQPQHF. The genes are TRBV5-6 and TRBJ1-5; D remains unclear. The CDR3 runs to 14 residues. V lost 4 bases and J 0 bases, leaving 8 bases between the germline ends. Germline CDR1 reads SGHDT; CDR2 reads YYEEEE.

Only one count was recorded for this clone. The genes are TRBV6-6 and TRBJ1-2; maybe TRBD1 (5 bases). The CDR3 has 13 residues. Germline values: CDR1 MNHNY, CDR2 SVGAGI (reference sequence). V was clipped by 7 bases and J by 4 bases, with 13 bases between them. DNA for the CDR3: TGTGCCAGCACCACCCAGGGTGGCTATGGCTACACCTTC. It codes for CASTTQGGYGYTF.

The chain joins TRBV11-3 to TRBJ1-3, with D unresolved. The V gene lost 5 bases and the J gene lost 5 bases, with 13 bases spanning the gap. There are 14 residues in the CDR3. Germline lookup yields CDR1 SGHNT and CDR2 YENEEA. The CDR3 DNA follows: TGTGCCAGCAGCCCACAGTCGGCTCGAAACACCATATATTTT. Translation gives CASSPQSARNTIYF.

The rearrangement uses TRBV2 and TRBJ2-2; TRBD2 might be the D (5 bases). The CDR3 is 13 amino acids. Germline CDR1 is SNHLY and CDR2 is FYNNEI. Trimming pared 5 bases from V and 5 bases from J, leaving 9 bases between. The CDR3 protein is CASSSGVTGELFF. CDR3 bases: TGTGCCAGCAGTTCCGGGGTTACCGGGGAGCTGTTTTTT.

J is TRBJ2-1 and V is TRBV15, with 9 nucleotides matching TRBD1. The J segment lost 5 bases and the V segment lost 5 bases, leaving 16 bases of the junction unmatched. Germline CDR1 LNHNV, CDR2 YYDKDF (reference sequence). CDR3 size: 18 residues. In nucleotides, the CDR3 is TGTGCCACCAGCCAGGGACAGGGTAGGCTTCTTTCCCACAATGAGCAGTTCTTC. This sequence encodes CATSQGQGRLLSHNEQFF.

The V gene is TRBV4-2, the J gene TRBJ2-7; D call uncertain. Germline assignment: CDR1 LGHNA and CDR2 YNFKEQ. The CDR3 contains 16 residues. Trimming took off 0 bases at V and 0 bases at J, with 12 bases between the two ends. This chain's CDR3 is CASSQEGPRNSYEQYF. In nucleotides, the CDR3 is TGTGCCAGCAGCCAAGAGGGTCCCAGGAACTCCTACGAGCAGTACTTC.